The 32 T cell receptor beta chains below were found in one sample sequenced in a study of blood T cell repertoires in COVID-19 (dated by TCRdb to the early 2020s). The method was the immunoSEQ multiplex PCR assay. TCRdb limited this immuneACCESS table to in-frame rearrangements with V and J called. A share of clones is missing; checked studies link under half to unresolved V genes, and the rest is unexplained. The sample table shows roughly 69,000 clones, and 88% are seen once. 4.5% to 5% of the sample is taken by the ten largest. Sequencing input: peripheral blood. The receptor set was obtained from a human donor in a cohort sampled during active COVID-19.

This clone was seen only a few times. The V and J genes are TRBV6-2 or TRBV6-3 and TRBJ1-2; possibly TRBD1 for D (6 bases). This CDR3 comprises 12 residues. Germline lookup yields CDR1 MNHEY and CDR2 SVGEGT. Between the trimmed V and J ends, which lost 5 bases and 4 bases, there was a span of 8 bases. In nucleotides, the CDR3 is TGTGCCAGCAGTCAGGGGACCTATGGCTACACCTTC. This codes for CASSQGTYGYTF.

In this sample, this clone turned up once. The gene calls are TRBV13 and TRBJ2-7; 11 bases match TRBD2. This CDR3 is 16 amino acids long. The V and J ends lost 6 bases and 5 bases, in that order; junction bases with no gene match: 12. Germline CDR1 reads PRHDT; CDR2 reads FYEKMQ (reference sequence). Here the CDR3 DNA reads TGTGCCAGCAGGTATAGCGGGGGGGCCCCGGCCGACGAGCAGTACTTC. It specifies CASRYSGGAPADEQYF. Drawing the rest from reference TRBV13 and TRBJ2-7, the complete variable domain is AAGVIQSPRHLIKEKRETATLKCYPIPRHDTVYWYQQGPGQDPQFLISFYEKMQSDKGSIPDRFSAQQFSDYHSELNMSSLELGDSALYFCASRYSGGAPADEQYFGPGTRLTVT.

The CDR3 sequence: CASRDRTNYGYTF. Written as DNA, the CDR3 is TGCGCCAGCAGGGACAGAACTAACTATGGCTACACCTTC. The chain combines TRBV10-2 with TRBJ1-2, with D tentatively TRBD1 (6 bases). CDR3 length: 13 amino acids. V lost 6 bases to trimming and J lost 0 bases, with 8 bases between them. Germline CDR1 reads WSHSY; CDR2 reads SAAADI.

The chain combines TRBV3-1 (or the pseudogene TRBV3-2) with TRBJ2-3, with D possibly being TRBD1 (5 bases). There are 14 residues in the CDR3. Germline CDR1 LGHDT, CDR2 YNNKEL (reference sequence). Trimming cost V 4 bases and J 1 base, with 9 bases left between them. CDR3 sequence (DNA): TGTGCCAGCAGCCCCGGCAGGGGCACAGATACGCAGTATTTT. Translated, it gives CASSPGRGTDTQYF.

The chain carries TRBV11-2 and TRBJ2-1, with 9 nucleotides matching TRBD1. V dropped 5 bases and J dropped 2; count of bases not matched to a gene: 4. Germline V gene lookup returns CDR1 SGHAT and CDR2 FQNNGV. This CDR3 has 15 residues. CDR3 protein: CASSRTGDAYNEQFF. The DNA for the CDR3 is TGTGCCAGCAGCCGGACAGGGGATGCCTACAATGAGCAGTTCTTC.

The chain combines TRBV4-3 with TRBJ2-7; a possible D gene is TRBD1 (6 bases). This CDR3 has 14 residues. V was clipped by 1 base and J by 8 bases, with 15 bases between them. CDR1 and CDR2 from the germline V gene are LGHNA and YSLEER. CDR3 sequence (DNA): TGCGCCAGCAGCCAAGCTCGAACAGGGACAAAGCAGTACTTC. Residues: CASSQARTGTKQYF.

Here the CDR3 reads CASSLGAGGSGYTF. DNA for the CDR3: TGTGCCAGCAGCTTAGGGGCAGGGGGCTCTGGCTACACCTTC. The chain recombines TRBV7-2 with TRBJ1-2, with 8 bases that match TRBD1. This CDR3 has 14 residues. Per the germline V gene, CDR1 is SGHTA and CDR2 is FQGNSA. V lost 1 base, J lost 7 bases, and 5 bases stayed unmatched.

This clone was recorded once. The CDR3 DNA reads TGTGCCACCAGGGGGACAGGTGATGGCTACACCTTC. It specifies CATRGTGDGYTF. The chain recombines TRBV15 with TRBJ1-2; 8 nucleotides align to TRBD1. The junction had 3 bases not matched to a gene; V was cut back by 6 bases and J by 6 bases. Germline lookup yields CDR1 LNHNV and CDR2 YYDKDF (reference sequence). The CDR3 runs to 12 residues.

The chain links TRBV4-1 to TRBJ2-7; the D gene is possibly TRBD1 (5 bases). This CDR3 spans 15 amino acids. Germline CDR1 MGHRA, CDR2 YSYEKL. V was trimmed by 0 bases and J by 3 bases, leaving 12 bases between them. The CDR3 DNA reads TGCGCCAGCAGCCAAGAACCCAGGGCCAGCTACGAGCAGTACTTC. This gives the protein CASSQEPRASYEQYF.

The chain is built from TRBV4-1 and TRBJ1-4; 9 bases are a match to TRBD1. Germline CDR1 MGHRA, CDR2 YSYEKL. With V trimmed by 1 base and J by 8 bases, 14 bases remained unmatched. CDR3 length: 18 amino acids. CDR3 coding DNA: TGCGCCAGCAGCCAAGCGCCGACCACAGGGGGCGGTTGGGAAAAACTGTTTTTT. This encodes CASSQAPTTGGGWEKLFF.

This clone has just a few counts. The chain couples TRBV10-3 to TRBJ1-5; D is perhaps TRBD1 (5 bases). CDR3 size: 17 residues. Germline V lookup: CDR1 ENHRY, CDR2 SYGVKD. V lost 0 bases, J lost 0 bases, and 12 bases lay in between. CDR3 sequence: CAISESRQGSSNQPQHF. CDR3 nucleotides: TGTGCCATCAGTGAGTCGCGTCAGGGATCTAGCAATCAGCCCCAGCATTTT.

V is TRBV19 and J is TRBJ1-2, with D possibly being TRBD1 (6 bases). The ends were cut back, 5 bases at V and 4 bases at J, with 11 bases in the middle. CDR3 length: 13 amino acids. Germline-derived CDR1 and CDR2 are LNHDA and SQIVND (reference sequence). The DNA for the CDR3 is TGTGCCAGTAGTTCCTACAGGGTCTATGGCTACACCTTC. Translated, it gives CASSSYRVYGYTF. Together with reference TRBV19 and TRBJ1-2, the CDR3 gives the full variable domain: DGGITQSPKYLFRKEGQNVTLSCEQNLNHDAMYWYRQDPGQGLRLIYYSQIVNDFQKGDIAEGYSVSREKKESFPLTVTSAQKNPTAFYLCASSSYRVYGYTFGSGTRLTVV.

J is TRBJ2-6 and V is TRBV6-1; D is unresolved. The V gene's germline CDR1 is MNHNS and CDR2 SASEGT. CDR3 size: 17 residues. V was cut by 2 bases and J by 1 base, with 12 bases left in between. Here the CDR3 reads CASSEFLLGSGANVLTF. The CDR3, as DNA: TGTGCCAGCAGTGAATTCCTTCTAGGATCTGGGGCCAACGTCCTGACTTTC.

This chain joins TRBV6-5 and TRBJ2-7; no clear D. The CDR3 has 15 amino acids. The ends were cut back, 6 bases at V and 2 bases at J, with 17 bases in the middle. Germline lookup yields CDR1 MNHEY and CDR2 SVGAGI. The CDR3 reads CASRTRVRLTYEQYF. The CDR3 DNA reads TGTGCCAGCAGAACTCGGGTGAGGTTAACCTACGAGCAGTACTTC.

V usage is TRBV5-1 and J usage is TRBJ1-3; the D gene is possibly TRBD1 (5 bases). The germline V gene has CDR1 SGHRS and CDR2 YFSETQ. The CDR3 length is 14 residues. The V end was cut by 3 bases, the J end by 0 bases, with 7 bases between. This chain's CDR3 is CASSSTASGNTIYF. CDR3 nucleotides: TGCGCCAGCAGCTCGACAGCCTCTGGAAACACCATATATTTT. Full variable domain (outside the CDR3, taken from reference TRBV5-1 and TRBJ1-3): KAGVTQTPRYLIKTRGQQVTLSCSPISGHRSVSWYQQTPGQGLQFLFEYFSETQRNKGNFPGRFSGRQFSNSRSEMNVSTLELGDSALYLCASSSTASGNTIYFGEGSWLTVV.

This CDR3 reads CASSQVQGGYEQYF. CDR3 DNA sequence: TGCGCCAGCAGCCAAGTGCAGGGTGGCTACGAGCAGTACTTC. The V gene is TRBV4-1, the J gene TRBJ2-7; possible D gene TRBD1, 5 bases. The germline CDR1 and CDR2 sequences are MGHRA and YSYEKL. This CDR3 has 14 residues. V dropped 1 base and J dropped 3 bases, with 10 bases sitting between them.

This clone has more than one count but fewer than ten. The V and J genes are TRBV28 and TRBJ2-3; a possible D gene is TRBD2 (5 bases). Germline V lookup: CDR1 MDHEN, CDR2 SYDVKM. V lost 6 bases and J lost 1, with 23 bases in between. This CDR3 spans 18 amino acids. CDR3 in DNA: TGTGCCAGCAGACGAACCGGGATCCCTAATGGGGGCACAGATACGCAGTATTTT. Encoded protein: CASRRTGIPNGGTDTQYF. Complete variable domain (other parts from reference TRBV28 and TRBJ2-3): DVKVTQSSRYLVKRTGEKVFLECVQDMDHENMFWYRQDPGLGLRLIYFSYDVKMKEKGDIPEGYSVSREKKERFSLILESASTNQTSMYLCASRRTGIPNGGTDTQYFGPGTRLTVL.

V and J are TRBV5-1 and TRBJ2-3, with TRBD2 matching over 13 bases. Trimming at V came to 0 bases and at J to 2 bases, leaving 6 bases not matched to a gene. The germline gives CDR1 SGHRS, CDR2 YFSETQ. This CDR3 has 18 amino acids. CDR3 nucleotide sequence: TGCGCCAGCAGCTTGGCGAGGACTAGCGGGGGATCCACAGATACGCAGTATTTT. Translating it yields CASSLARTSGGSTDTQYF.

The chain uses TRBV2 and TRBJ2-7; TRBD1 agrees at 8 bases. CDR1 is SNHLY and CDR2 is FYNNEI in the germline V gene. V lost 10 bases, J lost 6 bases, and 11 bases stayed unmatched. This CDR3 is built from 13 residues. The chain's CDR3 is CATTDRVVGEQYF. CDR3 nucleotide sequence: TGTGCCACCACGGACAGGGTGGTAGGCGAGCAGTACTTC.

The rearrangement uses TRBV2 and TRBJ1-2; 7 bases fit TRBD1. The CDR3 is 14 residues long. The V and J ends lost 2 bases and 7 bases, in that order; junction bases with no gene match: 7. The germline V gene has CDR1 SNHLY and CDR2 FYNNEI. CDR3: CASSENEGASGYTF. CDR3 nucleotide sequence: TGTGCCAGCAGTGAAAACGAGGGGGCAAGTGGCTACACCTTC.

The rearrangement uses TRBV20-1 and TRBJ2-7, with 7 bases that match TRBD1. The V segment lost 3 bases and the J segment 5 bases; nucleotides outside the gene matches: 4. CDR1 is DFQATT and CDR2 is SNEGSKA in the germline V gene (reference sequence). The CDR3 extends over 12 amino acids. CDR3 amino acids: CSASYRGHEQYF. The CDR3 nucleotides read TGCAGTGCTAGTTACAGGGGACACGAGCAGTACTTC.

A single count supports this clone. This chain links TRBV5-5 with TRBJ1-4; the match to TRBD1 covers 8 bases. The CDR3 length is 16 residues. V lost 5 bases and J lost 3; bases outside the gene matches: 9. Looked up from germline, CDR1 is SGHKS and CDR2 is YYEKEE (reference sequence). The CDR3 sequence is CASRRTGSGANEKLFF. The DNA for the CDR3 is TGTGCCAGCAGAAGGACAGGGAGTGGGGCTAATGAAAAACTGTTTTTT.

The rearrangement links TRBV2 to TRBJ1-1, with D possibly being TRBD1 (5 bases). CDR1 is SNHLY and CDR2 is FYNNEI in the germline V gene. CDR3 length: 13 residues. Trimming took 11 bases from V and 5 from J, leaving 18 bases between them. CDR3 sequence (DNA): TGTGCCTCCTCGGGGGGTAAGGAAACTGAAGCTTTCTTT. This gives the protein CASSGGKETEAFF.

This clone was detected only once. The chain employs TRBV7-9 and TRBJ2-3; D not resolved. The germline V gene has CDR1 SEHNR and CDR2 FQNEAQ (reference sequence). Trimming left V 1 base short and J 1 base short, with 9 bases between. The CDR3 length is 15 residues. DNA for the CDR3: TGTGCCAGCAGCTTAGGAAGCCCTGGCACAGATACGCAGTATTTT. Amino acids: CASSLGSPGTDTQYF.

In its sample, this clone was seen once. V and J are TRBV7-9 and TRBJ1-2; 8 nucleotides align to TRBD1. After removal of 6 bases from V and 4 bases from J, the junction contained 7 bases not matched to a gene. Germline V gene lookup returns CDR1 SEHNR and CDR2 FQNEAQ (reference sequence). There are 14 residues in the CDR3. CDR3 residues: CASSRTGISYGYTF. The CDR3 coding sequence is TGTGCCAGCAGTAGGACAGGGATTTCCTATGGCTACACCTTC.

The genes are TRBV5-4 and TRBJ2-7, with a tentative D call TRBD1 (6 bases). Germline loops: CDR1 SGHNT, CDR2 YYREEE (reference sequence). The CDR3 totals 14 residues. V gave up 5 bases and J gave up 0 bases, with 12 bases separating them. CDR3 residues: CASSPDRNSYEQYF. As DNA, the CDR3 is TGTGCCAGCAGTCCGGACAGAAACTCCTACGAGCAGTACTTC.

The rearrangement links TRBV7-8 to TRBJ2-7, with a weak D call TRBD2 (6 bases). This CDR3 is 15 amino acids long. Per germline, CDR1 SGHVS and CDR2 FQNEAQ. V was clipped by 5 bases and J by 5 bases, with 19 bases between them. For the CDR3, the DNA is TGTGCCAGCAGCCCCCTTGGGGGGATGGGGGACGAGCAGTACTTC. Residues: CASSPLGGMGDEQYF.

The CDR3 region has the DNA TGCGCCAGCAGCTTGTCGGGGGATCAGCCCCAGCATTTT. Translating gives CASSLSGDQPQHF. The J gene is TRBJ1-5, the V gene TRBV5-1, with D possibly matching TRBD1 (5 bases). V was shortened by 1 base and J by 5 bases, with 7 bases between the two germline ends. CDR3 length: 13 residues. Germline CDR1 and CDR2: SGHRS and YFSETQ. The complete variable domain, with remaining parts taken from reference TRBV5-1 and TRBJ1-5, reads KAGVTQTPRYLIKTRGQQVTLSCSPISGHRSVSWYQQTPGQGLQFLFEYFSETQRNKGNFPGRFSGRQFSNSRSEMNVSTLELGDSALYLCASSLSGDQPQHFGDGTRLSIL.

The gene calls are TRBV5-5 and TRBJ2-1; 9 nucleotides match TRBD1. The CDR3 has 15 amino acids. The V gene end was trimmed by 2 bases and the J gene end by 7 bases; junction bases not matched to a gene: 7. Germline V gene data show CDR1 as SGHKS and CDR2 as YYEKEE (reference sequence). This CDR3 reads CASSFGTGPGNEQFF. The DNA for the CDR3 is TGTGCCAGCAGCTTCGGGACAGGGCCCGGTAATGAGCAGTTCTTC.

In nucleotides, the CDR3 is TGTGCCAGCAGTTTAGGGCAGGGGCGGGCCGGGGAGCTGTTTTTT. It encodes CASSLGQGRAGELFF. V is TRBV28 and J is TRBJ2-2, with D maybe TRBD1 (6 bases). The CDR3 is made up of 15 amino acids. From germline, CDR1 is MDHEN and CDR2 SYDVKM. V shed 2 bases and J shed 6 bases, with 13 bases lying between them.

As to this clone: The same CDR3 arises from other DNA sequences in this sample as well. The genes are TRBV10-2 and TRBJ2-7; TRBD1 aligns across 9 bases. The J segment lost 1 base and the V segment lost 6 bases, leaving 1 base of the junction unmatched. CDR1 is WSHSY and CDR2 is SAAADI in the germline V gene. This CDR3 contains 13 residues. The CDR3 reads CASSGTGSYEQYF. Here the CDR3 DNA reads TGCGCCAGCAGCGGGACAGGGTCCTACGAGCAGTACTTC.

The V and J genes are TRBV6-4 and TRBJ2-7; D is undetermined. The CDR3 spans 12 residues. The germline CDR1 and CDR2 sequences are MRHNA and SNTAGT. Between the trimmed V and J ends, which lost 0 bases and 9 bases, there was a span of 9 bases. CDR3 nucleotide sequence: TGTGCCAGCAGTGACTCCACCGGTCGGCAGTACTTC. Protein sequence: CASSDSTGRQYF.